This section outlines one T cell receptor (beta chain) sequence together with its context. Its antigen is not known. Chemo-refractory metastatic non-small-cell lung cancer patients were treated with focal radiation plus CTLA-4 blockade with ipilimumab. This entry belongs to a study of radiotherapy plus CTLA-4 blockade in lung cancer. Whole-study context: Disease control was achieved by 31% of patients, and objective responses by about 19%.

The CDR3 totals 15 residues. J lost 2 bases, V lost 5 bases, and 6 bases had no gene match. CDR1 and CDR2 from the germline V gene are LNHDA and SQIVND (reference sequence). The protocol was immunoSEQ multiplex PCR, while the TCRdb copy is restricted to in-frame clones and leaves out a portion. The table has about 97,000 clones, 65% to 85% seen once. General study results and limits: It was early blood T cell clone dynamics, with interferon-beta, that reportedly best predicted response. Clones of tumor-derived TCRs expanded in blood after radiotherapy plus ipilimumab.

The clonotype was recovered from a human donor with non-small cell lung cancer who had a partial response to radiotherapy plus ipilimumab. Some clones in this sample may be carry-over from other donors' samples. This rearrangement joins TRBV19 to TRBJ1-5, with 7 bases matching TRBD1. Sequenced material: peripheral blood, taken from a patient treated with radiotherapy plus ipilimumab. CDR3 protein: CASSVFTGGNQPQHF. CDR3 DNA: TGTGCCAGTAGTGTATTTACAGGGGGCAATCAGCCCCAGCATTTT. Based on the CDR3 plus reference TRBV19 and TRBJ1-5, the full variable domain is DGGITQSPKYLFRKEGQNVTLSCEQNLNHDAMYWYRQDPGQGLRLIYYSQIVNDFQKGDIAEGYSVSREKKESFPLTVTSAQKNPTAFYLCASSVFTGGNQPQHFGDGTRLSIL.